The sequence of this T cell receptor (beta chain) was determined in a study of blood T cell repertoires in COVID-19. Study-wide context: There were acute and convalescent COVID-19 samples, and they came from the United States, Italy and Spain.

There are 14 residues in the CDR3. V shed 3 bases, J shed 7 bases, and the junction held 8 bases outside the gene matches. From germline, CDR1 is SGHAT and CDR2 FQNNGV. The data were produced by immunoSEQ multiplex PCR, yet TCRdb's version contains in-frame clones alone and is incomplete. The sample comprises roughly 100,000 clones, around 81% of which are singletons, and approximately 38% rests with the top ten. This TCR was recovered from an elderly man with acute or convalescent COVID-19. V gene TRBV11-2 combines with J gene TRBJ1-2; 7 nucleotides agree with TRBD1. Material for sequencing was peripheral blood. CDR3 in DNA: TGTGCCAGCAGCTTGAGACAGGGAGGATTTGGCTACACCTTC. Protein sequence: CASSLRQGGFGYTF.